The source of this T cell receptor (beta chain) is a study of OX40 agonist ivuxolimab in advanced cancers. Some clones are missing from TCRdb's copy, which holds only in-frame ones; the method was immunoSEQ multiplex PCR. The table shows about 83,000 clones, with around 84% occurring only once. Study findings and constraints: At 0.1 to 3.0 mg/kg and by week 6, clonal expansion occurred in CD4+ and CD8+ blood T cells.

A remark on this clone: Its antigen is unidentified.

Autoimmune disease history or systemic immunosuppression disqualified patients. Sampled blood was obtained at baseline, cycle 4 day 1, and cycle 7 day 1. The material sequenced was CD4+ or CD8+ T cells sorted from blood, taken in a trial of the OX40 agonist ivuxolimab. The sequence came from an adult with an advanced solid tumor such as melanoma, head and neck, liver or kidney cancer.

CDR3 loop: CASSLGAGGSYEQYF. CDR3 sequence (DNA): TGTGCCAGCAGCTTAGGGGCAGGGGGCTCCTACGAGCAGTACTTC. The chain combines TRBV7-8 with TRBJ2-7; 7 nucleotides align to TRBD1. V gave up 1 base and J gave up 0 bases; unmatched junction bases: 3. Per the germline V gene, CDR1 is SGHVS and CDR2 is FQNEAQ. The CDR3 is 15 residues long.